This entry lists 20 T cell receptor beta chains sequenced from one sample in a study of blood T cells in healthy people across ages. Primers used in a second PCR of about 6 to 11 cycles were a sample-barcoded 5' primer and a J-beta primer mix. Each CDR3 protein is one row after TCRdb ran MiXCR on the 5' RACE reads. The table shows about 620,000 distinct CDR3 sequences, with more than 45% occurring only once. Sequencing was carried out using blood. These receptors all come from a woman over 75 in good health.

This clonotype was counted between two and nine times. The chain employs TRBV27 and TRBJ2-5; D unclear. V was clipped by 5 bases and J by 4 bases, with 17 bases between them. Germline loops: CDR1 MNHEY, CDR2 SMNVEV (reference sequence). CDR3 length equals 15 residues. The CDR3 DNA reads TGTGCCAGCAGTCCCTACGCTAACCAGCGAGAGACCCAGTACTTC. Translation gives CASSPYANQRETQYF.

Notes on this clonotype: A much larger clone differs from this one at a single base, so this may be a read error. This sequence joins TRBV28 and TRBJ2-3, with no clear D. Per the germline V gene, CDR1 is MDHEN and CDR2 is SYDVKM. The CDR3 sequence is 13 residues long. The V and J ends lost 5 bases and 6 bases respectively, with 12 bases between them. As DNA, the CDR3 is TGTGCCAGCAGTGCCCCTTCATTTGATACGCAGTATTTT. Translating it yields CASSAPSFDTQYF. The full variable domain, rest sourced from reference TRBV28 and TRBJ2-3, is DVKVTQSSRYLVKRTGEKVFLECVQDMDHENMFWYRQDPGLGLRLIYFSYDVKMKEKGDIPEGYSVSREKKERFSLILESASTNQTSMYLCASSAPSFDTQYFGPGTRLTVL.

There are many counts of this clonotype. The chain joins TRBV4-1 to TRBJ2-1, with TRBD1 as a possible D gene (7 bases). V was pared by 1 base and J by 7 bases, with 17 bases between. Looked up from germline, CDR1 is MGHRA and CDR2 is YSYEKL. The CDR3 totals 16 residues. The CDR3 reads CASSQGTGGWVNEQFF. CDR3 bases: TGCGCCAGCAGCCAAGGGACAGGAGGGTGGGTAAATGAGCAGTTCTTC.

V usage is TRBV5-1 and J usage is TRBJ2-5; no firm D call. The CDR3 has 13 residues. The ends were cut back, 4 bases at V and 1 base at J, with 8 bases in the middle. CDR1 is SGHRS, CDR2 YFSETQ, per germline. CDR3 DNA sequence: TGCGCCAGCAGCCCTGATATCCAAGAGACCCAGTACTTC. It encodes CASSPDIQETQYF.

This clonotype occurred many times. V usage is TRBV27 and J usage is TRBJ2-3; 8 nucleotides align to TRBD1. The V and J ends lost 8 bases and 7 bases, in that order; junction bases with no gene match: 14. The CDR3 covers 15 residues. Germline V gene lookup returns CDR1 MNHEY and CDR2 SMNVEV (reference sequence). CDR3 sequence reads: CASSTAGTGYNTQYF. CDR3 in DNA: TGTGCCAGCTCTACGGCCGGGACAGGTTATAATACGCAGTATTTT.

This clonotype was counted ten times or more. The J gene is TRBJ2-3, the V gene TRBV11-1, with D perhaps given as TRBD1 or TRBD2 (5 bases each). V lost 4 bases and J 6 bases, leaving 14 bases between the germline ends. The germline V gene encodes CDR1 SGHAT and CDR2 FQDESV (reference sequence). This CDR3 region has 14 residues. The DNA of the CDR3 is TGTGCCAGCAGCTCGAGGGGTCGAGCGGATACGCAGTATTTT. Residues: CASSSRGRADTQYF.

Concerning this clonotype: The junction departs from the called germline gene at one end, perhaps through a read error. This chain joins TRBV5-1 and TRBJ2-2; D possibly corresponds to TRBD2 (6 bases). The CDR3 spans 14 residues. Looked up from germline, CDR1 is SGHRS and CDR2 is YFSETQ. The CDR3 sequence is CASRPLYLTGGLFF. The CDR3 nucleotides are TGCGCCAGCAGGCCCCTATACCTAACCGGGGGGCTGTTTTTT.

J is TRBJ2-3 and V is TRBV5-1, with TRBD2 matching over 10 bases. The CDR3 is 16 residues long. Per germline, CDR1 SGHRS and CDR2 YFSETQ. Unmatched junction bases numbered 8, after V lost 1 base and J lost 6 bases. The CDR3 bases are TGCGCCAGCAGCTTGACGCTAGCGGGGGCAGGGGATACGCAGTATTTT. It is translated as CASSLTLAGAGDTQYF.

Only a few counts were recorded for this clonotype. This chain links TRBV5-5 with TRBJ2-7, with D unclear. Per the germline V gene, CDR1 is SGHKS and CDR2 is YYEKEE (reference sequence). Trimming removed 4 bases at V and 0 bases at J, with 14 bases between. CDR3 length: 15 amino acids. The CDR3 loop reads CASSPGSLRSYEQYF. CDR3 nucleotide sequence: TGTGCCAGCAGCCCTGGGTCCTTACGCTCCTACGAGCAGTACTTC.

The chain uses TRBV2 and TRBJ2-7; no clear D. The last part of the DNA fits TRBJ2-5 better; the J call may be wrong. Germline V gene data show CDR1 as SNHLY and CDR2 as FYNNEI. There are 14 residues in the CDR3. The CDR3 nucleotides are TGTGCCAGCAACAGTCTAGGGTCAGCCGAGACCCAGTACTTC. It encodes CASNSLGSAETQYF.

In this sample, this clonotype turned up many times. This chain links TRBV12-3 or TRBV12-4 with TRBJ2-4; 9 bases map to TRBD2. The DNA end is a closer match to TRBJ2-7, so the J assignment may be wrong. This CDR3 contains 16 residues. The CDR3 spells CASSLARIAGVGEQYF. The CDR3 region has the DNA TGTGCCAGCAGTTTAGCGCGGATAGCGGGAGTGGGCGAGCAGTACTTC.

The chain carries TRBV28 and TRBJ1-1; 7 positions match TRBD1. V was clipped by 3 bases and J by 4 bases; unmatched bases: 5. The germline V gene has CDR1 MDHEN and CDR2 SYDVKM. There are 14 residues in the CDR3. CDR3 nucleotides: TGTGCCAGCAGTTTTAGGGGGCGAGTCACTGAAGCTTTCTTT. This translates into CASSFRGRVTEAFF.

This clonotype was observed a single time. An end of the junction does not agree with germline; a read error may underlie this. The rearrangement joins TRBV7-2 to TRBJ2-5; D might be TRBD1 or TRBD2, each matching 5 bases. The germline CDR1 and CDR2 sequences are SGHTA and FQGNSA. The CDR3 length is 15 residues. CDR3 coding DNA: TGTGCCAGCACCTTAAGCCGGGACGTCCAAGAGACCCAGTACTTC. It encodes CASTLSRDVQETQYF.

The J gene is TRBJ2-3, the V gene TRBV14, with 10 bases that match TRBD2. The CDR3 consists of 17 residues. Germline-derived CDR1 and CDR2 are SGHDN and FVKESK. V was clipped by 1 base and J by 1 base; unmatched bases: 5. CDR3 DNA: TGTGCCAGCAGCCAAGTTTTGGGGACTAGCGGCACAGATACGCAGTATTTT. This encodes CASSQVLGTSGTDTQYF.

Note on this clonotype: A clone one base away is much larger, so this may be a read error. The chain recombines TRBV3-1 with TRBJ2-1; possible D gene TRBD1, 6 bases. This CDR3 is 11 amino acids long. Between the trimmed V and J ends, which lost 3 bases and 13 bases, there was a span of 10 bases. Germline-derived CDR1 and CDR2 are LGHDT and YNNKEL (reference sequence). The CDR3: CASSHGDIQFF. Here the CDR3 DNA reads TGTGCCAGCAGCCATGGGGACATTCAGTTCTTC.

This clonotype showed up just a few times. The rearrangement links TRBV12-3 or TRBV12-4 to TRBJ1-4, with D unclear. The CDR3 is 13 amino acids. The V and J ends lost 3 bases and 3 bases respectively, with 5 bases between them. CDR3 region: CASSFWANEKLFF. CDR3 coding DNA: TGTGCCAGCAGTTTTTGGGCTAATGAAAAACTGTTTTTT.

Points on this clonotype: A clone one base away is much larger, so this may be a read error. The rearrangement uses TRBV29-1 and TRBJ2-5; 9 positions agree with TRBD2. The germline V gene has CDR1 SQVTM and CDR2 ANQGSEA. This CDR3 contains 14 residues. Losses at the gene ends were 1 base for V and 11 bases for J; bases not matched to a gene: 11. The CDR3 is CSVEVVAGEREQYF. CDR3 DNA sequence: TGCAGCGTTGAAGTGGTAGCGGGAGAACGTGAGCAGTACTTC.

Regarding this clonotype: With a much larger clone just one base away, this may be a read error. J is TRBJ2-1 and V is TRBV5-1; 8 positions match TRBD1. CDR3 length: 15 amino acids. Germline V gene data show CDR1 as SGHRS and CDR2 as YFSETQ. V was pared by 0 bases and J by 3 bases, with 2 bases of the junction left unmatched. CDR3 amino acids: CASSLGGQVYNEQFF. CDR3 in DNA: TGCGCCAGCAGCTTGGGGGGACAGGTCTACAATGAGCAGTTCTTC.

This clonotype has a count of ten or more. The chain combines TRBV19 with TRBJ2-7; 7 nucleotides align to TRBD2. The germline gives CDR1 LNHDA, CDR2 SQIVND (reference sequence). This CDR3 contains 14 residues. The J segment lost 0 bases and the V segment lost 5 bases, leaving 4 bases of the junction unmatched. The CDR3 region has the DNA TGTGCCAGTAGTCAGGGCGGGAGCTCCTACGAGCAGTACTTC. Protein sequence: CASSQGGSSYEQYF.

The V call is TRBV29-1, the J call TRBJ2-5, with unresolved D. Trimming removed 3 bases at V and 11 bases at J, with 19 bases between. The CDR3 loop spans 13 amino acids. Per the germline V gene, CDR1 is SQVTM and CDR2 is ANQGSEA. The CDR3: CSVDPLGTNEQYF. CDR3 DNA: TGCAGCGTTGACCCTCTTGGCACGAATGAGCAGTACTTC.